These T cell receptor beta chains were read from a single sample in a study of shared clonotypes between healthy human individuals. The repertoire was sequenced with immunoSEQ multiplex PCR; TCRdb's copy has only in-frame clones and lacks some. The data show about 2.2 million clones, approximately 92% seen once. Input material: naive CD8+ T cells from PBMCs. These receptors were taken from a man younger than 35 in good health. Some clones in this sample may be carry-over from other donors' samples. CDR3s include the opening cysteine and the closing phenylalanine or tryptophan. The D gene is left open where the match is weak. Only part of the rows carry a size: once, few, many, or a class if the clone is expanded.

>.|TRBV5-8|.|TRBJ1-1
TGTGCCAGCAGCTTGCACAGGGTTACTGAAGCTTTCTTT
CASSLHRVTEAFF
>once|TRBV30|.|TRBJ2-6
TGTGCCTGGAGTGGTTGGACAGAGTTGTCTGGGGCCAACGTCCTGACTTTC
CAWSGWTELSGANVLTF
>.|TRBV7-2|.|TRBJ2-5
TGTGCCAGCAGCTTAATCGGAGGGATTTCAGAGACCCAGTACTTC
CASSLIGGISETQYF
>.|TRBV6-5|.|TRBJ2-1
TGTGCCAGCAGTTATAAGGTCCAGTACAATGAGCAGTTCTTC
CASSYKVQYNEQFF
>.|TRBV6-5|TRBD2|TRBJ2-7
TGTGCCAGCAGTTACGTACGCGGGAGGAAGAACGAGCAGTACTTC
CASSYVRGRKNEQYF
>.|TRBV19|.|TRBJ1-2
TGTGCCAGTAGTCTACGGAGTAGCGGCTACACCTTC
CASSLRSSGYTF
>.|TRBV13|.|TRBJ1-3
TGTGCCAGCAGCTTTAATGGAGGAAACACCATATATTTT
CASSFNGGNTIYF
>.|TRBV6-1|.|TRBJ2-1
TGTGCCAGCAGTGAAAACCCCTCTGGTCAGGTACGAGACAATGAGCAGTTCTTC
CASSENPSGQVRDNEQFF
>.|TRBV11-2|TRBD1|TRBJ2-7
TGTGCCAGCAGCTTAGGGCCCCCAAGGGACAGAGCCTCCTACGAGCAGTACTTC
CASSLGPPRDRASYEQYF
>.|TRBV19|TRBD1|TRBJ1-2
TGTGCCAGTAGTATACGGGACAGATCATATGGCTACACCTTC
CASSIRDRSYGYTF
>.|TRBV6-1|.|TRBJ2-1
TGTGCCAGCAGTGATGGTAGTTATGAGCAGTTCTTC
CASSDGSYEQFF
>.|TRBV11-2|.|TRBJ2-5
TGTGCCAGCAGCTTAGATCCGGTAGGGTCAGGGCTACAGTGGACCCAGTACTTC
CASSLDPVGSGLQWTQYF
>.|TRBV10-1|.|TRBJ2-2
TGCGCCAGCGGGAGGGGGAGTGACACCGGGGAGCTGTTTTTT
CASGRGSDTGELFF
>.|TRBV18|TRBD1|TRBJ2-5
TGTGCCAGCTCACCAATCGACAGGGGGCAGGAGACCCAGTACTTC
CASSPIDRGQETQYF
>.|TRBV6-4|.|TRBJ1-5
TGTGCCACCAGGGGAAGGGTTAACGATCAGCCCCAGCATTTT
CATRGRVNDQPQHF
>.|TRBV7-9|TRBD2|TRBJ2-7
TGTGCCAGCAGCTTATCCGTACTAGCGGGCAACGAGCAGTACTTC
CASSLSVLAGNEQYF
>.|TRBV9|TRBD1|TRBJ1-2
TGTGCCAGCAGCGTTTCTCGGACAGGGGATGTTAGCTATGGCTACACCTTC
CASSVSRTGDVSYGYTF
>.|TRBV28|.|TRBJ2-5
TGTGCCAGCAGTTTAGAAGTGGGAATTGGAGAGACCCAGTACTTC
CASSLEVGIGETQYF
>.|TRBV29-1|.|TRBJ2-7
TGCAGCGTTGGTTGGAGCTACGAGCAGTACTTC
CSVGWSYEQYF
>once|TRBV7-9|TRBD1|TRBJ2-2
TGTGCCAGCAGCTTGGCAGGGGGCACCGGGGAGCTGTTTTTT
CASSLAGGTGELFF
>.|TRBV19|.|TRBJ2-7
TGTGCCAGTAGTCTCTCCCAGGGACCGTCGAATTACGAGCAGTACTTC
CASSLSQGPSNYEQYF
>.|TRBV27|TRBD1|TRBJ2-7
TGTGCCAGCAGTCTCTCAGGGGGCCCCAAGCTTGGCTACGAGCAGTACTTC
CASSLSGGPKLGYEQYF
>once|TRBV14|.|TRBJ2-1
TGTGCCAGCAGCCTGGGCTTTGAGCAGTTCTTC
CASSLGFEQFF
>.|TRBV5-1|.|TRBJ2-7
TGCGCCAGCAGCTTGGAAAGAGAGCAGTACTTC
CASSLEREQYF
>.|TRBV9|.|TRBJ2-1
TGTGCCAGCAGCGTTTACCCAAACAATGAGCAGTTCTTC
CASSVYPNNEQFF
>.|TRBV29-1|.|TRBJ2-1
TGCGGGGGTGGAATGGGACCCGTTGGTGAGCAGTTCTTC
CGGGMGPVGEQFF
>.|TRBV7-8|.|TRBJ2-1
TGTGCCAGCAGCTTAGGTGGGTCAGCCGATGAGCAGTTCTTC
CASSLGGSADEQFF
>.|TRBV7-9|.|TRBJ1-1
TGTGCCAGCAGCTTAGTTGGGGCGAACACTGAAGCTTTCTTT
CASSLVGANTEAFF
>.|TRBV25-1|.|TRBJ1-1
TGTGCCAGCAGTGCCCTAGGGAGGGACACTGAAGCTTTCTTT
CASSALGRDTEAFF
>.|TRBV12-2|.|TRBJ2-1
TGTGCAAGTCTCCCTCCGACCGGGACACCAACCTACAATGAGCAGTTCTTC
CASLPPTGTPTYNEQFF
>once|TRBV7-3|TRBD2|TRBJ2-1
TGTGCCAGCAGCTTAGGACTAGCGGGGATCGTCAATGAGCAGTTCTTC
CASSLGLAGIVNEQFF
>.|TRBV7-9|.|TRBJ2-2
TGTGCCAGCAGCTTTACTGGGGCCGGGGAGCTGTTTTTT
CASSFTGAGELFF
>.|TRBV6-1|.|TRBJ2-4
TGTGCCAGCAGTGAAGTTCTAGCAATCATTCAGTACTTC
CASSEVLAIIQYF
>.|TRBV27|.|TRBJ1-1
TGTGCCAGCAGAACCTCCTCAGGGCGGAACACTGAAGCTTTCTTT
CASRTSSGRNTEAFF
>.|TRBV7-9|.|TRBJ2-5
TGTGCCAGCAGCTTAGCGAGAGAGGGTCTAAGAGAGACCCAGTACTTC
CASSLAREGLRETQYF
>.|TRBV5-5|TRBD2|TRBJ2-1
TGTGCCAGCAGCTTGGTGCCTAGCGGGTTTCTTCACAATGAGCAGTTCTTC
CASSLVPSGFLHNEQFF
>.|TRBV27|.|TRBJ1-1
TGTGCCAGCAGTTTAGGGCAGGGTACCACTGAAGCTTTCTTT
CASSLGQGTTEAFF
>.|TRBV11-2|TRBD2|TRBJ2-5
TGTGCCAGCAGCTTAACAGCGGGACTAGAGTCGGAGACCCAGTACTTC
CASSLTAGLESETQYF
>.|TRBV7-9|TRBD1|TRBJ2-7
TGTGCCAGCAGCCTCGGACAGGGGAGCTCCTACGAGCAGTACTTC
CASSLGQGSSYEQYF
>.|TRBV6-7|.|TRBJ2-7
TGTGCCAGCATCATCCGGGCCTCCCCCTACTACGAGCAGTACTTC
CASIIRASPYYEQYF
>.|TRBV9|.|TRBJ2-7
TGTGCCAGCAGCGTTGGGGACCTCTACGAGCAGTACTTC
CASSVGDLYEQYF
>.|TRBV4-1|TRBD2|TRBJ2-2
TGCGCCAGCAGCCGCCCGCAGCGGGAGGTCGACACCGGGGAGCTGTTTTTT
CASSRPQREVDTGELFF
>once|TRBV7-3|.|TRBJ1-1
TGTGCCAGCAGCCGGGGGGGCACTGAAGCTTTCTTT
CASSRGGTEAFF
>.|TRBV13|.|TRBJ2-2
TGTGCCAGCAGCTCCAGTCTTAGAGATTTTAGCTCCCCCGGGGAGCTGTTTTTT
CASSSSLRDFSSPGELFF
>.|TRBV5-6|.|TRBJ2-1
TGTGCCAGCAGCTATGAGACACTTTACAATGAGCAGTTCTTC
CASSYETLYNEQFF
>.|TRBV7-9|.|TRBJ1-2
TGTGCCAGCAGCTGGGGGGGCTCTGGCTACACCTTC
CASSWGGSGYTF
>.|TRBV6-1|.|TRBJ2-2
TGTGCCAGCAGTGAAGCTGTGGGACACCCCGAGAACACCGGGGAGCTGTTTTTT
CASSEAVGHPENTGELFF
>.|TRBV7-8|TRBD1|TRBJ2-7
TGTGCCAGCAGCTTAGAGTTTTGGGACAGGACGGCCTACGAGCAGTACTTC
CASSLEFWDRTAYEQYF
>.|TRBV5-1|.|TRBJ2-3
TGCGCCAGCAGCTTGAATCAGAGCCCCTCTCTCACAGATACGCAGTATTTT
CASSLNQSPSLTDTQYF
>.|TRBV6-5|TRBD1|TRBJ1-5
TGTGCCAGCAGTTACGAGACAGGGGGTCAGCCCCAGCATTTT
CASSYETGGQPQHF
>.|TRBV19|.|TRBJ1-1
TGTGCCAGTAGTATAGGGTCAGAGGGCCCGAACACTGAAGCTTTCTTT
CASSIGSEGPNTEAFF
>.|TRBV9|.|TRBJ1-1
TGTGCCAGCAGCCAGGGACACCCAAACACTGAAGCTTTCTTT
CASSQGHPNTEAFF
>.|TRBV11-2|.|TRBJ1-1
TGTGCCAGCAGACCAGGGTTAGGGGCTAACACTGAAGCTTTCTTT
CASRPGLGANTEAFF
>.|TRBV10-3|TRBD1|TRBJ2-1
TGTGCCATCAGTGAGCCCGGACAGGGTGGGAATGAGCAGTTCTTC
CAISEPGQGGNEQFF
>.|TRBV4-1|TRBD2|TRBJ2-7
TGCGCCAGCAGTCTGTACGGGACTAGCGTGGACCAGCAGTACTTC
CASSLYGTSVDQQYF